These 25 T cell receptor beta chains were sequenced from one sample in a study of blood T cell repertoires in COVID-19. The assay was immunoSEQ multiplex PCR, and TCRdb's table has in-frame clones only and misses some. Of some 180,000 clones in the sample, 80% were seen once. Sequenced material: PBMCs or T cells enriched from blood (not recorded which). These receptors originate from a man aged 60 to 69 who had been exposed to COVID-19.

V usage is TRBV5-1 and J usage is TRBJ2-2; D is possibly TRBD1 (5 bases). Trimming took off 0 bases at V and 0 bases at J, with 6 bases between the two ends. The CDR3 is 15 amino acids. Germline CDR1 reads SGHRS; CDR2 reads YFSETQ. Written as DNA, the CDR3 is TGCGCCAGCAGCTTGGGGACAACGAACACCGGGGAGCTGTTTTTT. It specifies CASSLGTTNTGELFF. Using reference TRBV5-1 and TRBJ2-2 for the parts outside the CDR3, the full variable domain is KAGVTQTPRYLIKTRGQQVTLSCSPISGHRSVSWYQQTPGQGLQFLFEYFSETQRNKGNFPGRFSGRQFSNSRSEMNVSTLELGDSALYLCASSLGTTNTGELFFGEGSRLTVL.

This clone was observed once. The chain uses TRBV24-1 and TRBJ2-1, with 12 bases matching TRBD2. There are 17 residues in the CDR3. Trimming at V came to 3 bases and at J to 8 bases, leaving 10 bases not matched to a gene. Germline CDR1 KGHDR, CDR2 SFDVKD. CDR3 region: CATSDPTSGRRGDEQFF. The CDR3 region has the DNA TGTGCCACCAGTGATCCAACTAGCGGGAGGCGCGGCGATGAGCAGTTCTTC.

This chain connects TRBV7-3 to TRBJ2-1; 10 bases line up with TRBD2. In germline, CDR1 is SGHTA, CDR2 FQGTGA. The CDR3 covers 18 residues. The ends lost 1 base at V and 7 bases at J; junction bases unmatched: 13. The chain's CDR3 is CASSLNGPLAGVKNEQFF. The CDR3 region has the DNA TGTGCCAGCAGCTTAAATGGTCCTCTAGCGGGAGTAAAGAATGAGCAGTTCTTC.

This clone appeared a single time. The chain combines TRBV2 with TRBJ1-5; 10 positions agree with TRBD1. Germline V gene lookup returns CDR1 SNHLY and CDR2 FYNNEI. CDR3 length equals 15 residues. The V segment lost 5 bases and the J segment 6 bases; nucleotides outside the gene matches: 7. CDR3 DNA sequence: TGTGCCAGCAGTCTTCGACAGGGGGCTTTTCAGCCCCAGCATTTT. It yields the protein CASSLRQGAFQPQHF.

The chain recombines TRBV7-6 with TRBJ2-1; 8 positions match TRBD2. V gave up 2 bases and J gave up 6 bases; unmatched junction bases: 3. Germline lookup yields CDR1 SGHVS and CDR2 FNYEAQ. The CDR3 totals 14 residues. CDR3 sequence: CASSLIGGGNEQFF. DNA of the CDR3: TGTGCCAGCAGCTTAATCGGGGGGGGCAATGAGCAGTTCTTC.

The J gene is TRBJ2-5, the V gene TRBV9; the match to TRBD2 covers 7 bases. Trimming took 3 bases from V and 5 from J; bases not matched to a gene: 13. This CDR3 is 16 amino acids long. CDR1 and CDR2 from the germline V gene are SGDLS and YYNGEE. This CDR3 reads CASSAQGAGVEETQYF. DNA of the CDR3: TGTGCCAGCAGCGCCCAAGGCGCGGGAGTGGAGGAGACCCAGTACTTC.

In its sample, this clone was seen a few times. The rearrangement links TRBV11-2 to TRBJ2-1; no clear D. Trimming cost V 5 bases and J 9 bases, with 11 bases left between them. The CDR3 covers 12 residues. Germline V CDR1 and CDR2: SGHAT, FQNNGV. The CDR3 bases are TGTGCCAGCAGCACCGCACGGGTTGAGCAGTTCTTC. This translates into CASSTARVEQFF.

J is TRBJ1-1 and V is TRBV19, with 9 positions matching TRBD1. Germline V CDR1 and CDR2: LNHDA, SQIVND (reference sequence). The CDR3 has 16 amino acids. The V segment lost 6 bases and the J segment 4 bases; nucleotides outside the gene matches: 12. The CDR3, as DNA: TGTGCCAGTAGGGCCGGAGACAGGGGGGTTCGCACTGAAGCTTTCTTT. Translated, it gives CASRAGDRGVRTEAFF.

This clone was detected only a few times. The rearrangement links TRBV7-6 to TRBJ1-3; 9 positions match TRBD1. Germline lookup yields CDR1 SGHVS and CDR2 FNYEAQ. The CDR3 totals 17 residues. V shed 5 bases and J 3 bases; nucleotides not matched to a gene: 11. CDR3 coding DNA: TGTGCCAGCAGCGTGAACAGGGGGCGTACTGGTGGAAACACCATATATTTT. It translates to CASSVNRGRTGGNTIYF.

The chain recombines TRBV5-5 with TRBJ2-7; D uncertain. V was pared by 4 bases and J by 3 bases, with 5 bases between. CDR1 is SGHKS, CDR2 YYEKEE, per germline (reference sequence). This CDR3 contains 11 residues. For the CDR3, the DNA is TGTGCCAGCAGCCTTATCTACGAGCAGTACTTC. Protein product: CASSLIYEQYF.

This chain joins TRBV7-3 and TRBJ2-7; 8 nucleotides align to TRBD2. The trim removed 2 bases at V and 0 bases at J, leaving 6 bases unmatched. The germline V gene has CDR1 SGHTA and CDR2 FQGTGA. The CDR3 sequence is 16 residues long. For the CDR3, the DNA is TGTGCCAGCAGCTTACTTGTAGCGGGACCCTCCTACGAGCAGTACTTC. Its translation: CASSLLVAGPSYEQYF. Full variable domain (missing parts from reference TRBV7-3 and TRBJ2-7): GAGVSQTPSNKVTEKGKYVELRCDPISGHTALYWYRQSLGQGPEFLIYFQGTGAADDSGLPNDRFFAVRPEGSVSTLKIQRTERGDSAVYLCASSLLVAGPSYEQYFGPGTRLTVT.

This chain joins TRBV7-2 and TRBJ2-1; 11 bases line up with TRBD2. Germline CDR1 SGHTA, CDR2 FQGNSA. V lost 5 bases, J lost 7 bases, and 7 bases stayed unmatched. The CDR3 spans 15 residues. This CDR3 is CASSPPLAGVNEQFF. The DNA of the CDR3 is TGTGCCAGCAGCCCCCCACTAGCGGGAGTTAATGAGCAGTTCTTC.

J is TRBJ1-1 and V is TRBV28, with D unresolved. V was cut by 2 bases and J by 4 bases, with 11 bases left in between. The CDR3 runs 14 residues. Germline CDR1 and CDR2: MDHEN and SYDVKM. This CDR3 reads CASSLRGVATEAFF. CDR3 DNA sequence: TGTGCCAGCAGTTTACGGGGAGTGGCCACTGAAGCTTTCTTT.

V and J are TRBV24-1 and TRBJ2-7, with D tentatively TRBD2 (6 bases). Germline-derived CDR1 and CDR2 are KGHDR and SFDVKD. CDR3 size: 13 residues. The germline V and J ends were trimmed by 11 bases and 0 bases, with 13 bases remaining between them. CDR3: CAIQTGDSYEQYF. For the CDR3, the DNA is TGTGCCATCCAGACGGGGGACTCCTACGAGCAGTACTTC.

V and J are TRBV11-2 and TRBJ1-2, with TRBD1 as a possible D gene (5 bases). The CDR3 is 15 amino acids. In germline, CDR1 is SGHAT, CDR2 FQNNGV. With 0 bases removed from V and 4 bases from J, the gap between germline ends came to 12 bases. CDR3 DNA sequence: TGTGCCAGCAGCTTAGATGGACAACAGAGCTATGGCTACACCTTC. Its translation: CASSLDGQQSYGYTF.

The chain links TRBV28 to TRBJ1-2; TRBD1 is a possible D gene (6 bases). Germline assignment: CDR1 MDHEN and CDR2 SYDVKM. V lost 4 bases and J 2 bases, leaving 11 bases between the germline ends. The CDR3 extends over 14 amino acids. In DNA, the CDR3 is TGTGCCAGCAGTTCCCCGGGGGGCAACTATGGCTACACCTTC. Translating gives CASSSPGGNYGYTF.

This rearrangement joins TRBV15 to TRBJ2-1; 12 bases fit TRBD2. Per germline, CDR1 LNHNV and CDR2 YYDKDF (reference sequence). The CDR3 runs to 17 residues. Unmatched junction bases numbered 9, after V lost 1 base and J lost 8 bases. CDR3 amino acids: CATSRVRLAGVSDEQFF. The CDR3 DNA reads as TGTGCCACCAGCAGAGTACGACTAGCGGGAGTATCAGATGAGCAGTTCTTC.

CDR3 DNA sequence: TGTGCCAGCAGTGAAGCGGACTTTAGGGGGTTAGGGGGAAACATTCAGTACTTC. Translation: CASSEADFRGLGGNIQYF. The genes are TRBV6-1 and TRBJ2-4, with a weak D call TRBD1 (6 bases). Trimming shortened V by 0 bases and J by 6 bases, and 21 bases separated the two germline ends. Germline V gives CDR1 MNHNS, CDR2 SASEGT. The CDR3 runs 18 residues.

V is TRBV24-1 and J is TRBJ1-5, with D maybe TRBD1 (6 bases). The germline V gene has CDR1 KGHDR and CDR2 SFDVKD. V was pared by 5 bases and J by 3 bases, with 10 bases between. The CDR3 extends over 14 amino acids. The CDR3 nucleotides read TGTGCCACCAGTGGCACAGGGCCCAATCAGCCCCAGCATTTT. Protein product: CATSGTGPNQPQHF.

As DNA, the CDR3 is TGTGCCAGCAGTGACCCACTCGGGGGGACAGGGAACACCATATATTTT. Its protein product is CASSDPLGGTGNTIYF. The chain links TRBV6-4 to TRBJ1-3, with TRBD1 identical over 9 bases. This CDR3 is built from 16 residues. In germline, CDR1 is MRHNA, CDR2 SNTAGT. The J segment lost 7 bases and the V segment lost 2 bases, leaving 9 bases of the junction unmatched.

Concerning this clone: A read error may account for a junction end that differs from germline. The chain couples TRBV30 to TRBJ2-7; TRBD1 is a possible D gene (5 bases). CDR1 is GTSNPN, CDR2 SVGIG, per germline (reference sequence). This CDR3 is built from 10 residues. CDR3 protein: CAWRDIRLHF. The CDR3 DNA sequence: TGTGCCTGGAGGGACATCCGCTTGCACTTC. Together with reference TRBV30 and TRBJ2-7, the CDR3 gives the full variable domain: SQTIHQWPATLVQPVGSPLSLECTVEGTSNPNLYWYRQAAGRGLQLLFYSVGIGQISSEVPQNLSASRPQDRQFILSSKKLLLSDSGFYLCAWRDIRLHFGPGTRLTVT.

The V gene is TRBV27, the J gene TRBJ2-3; D might be TRBD2 (6 bases). The germline V gene encodes CDR1 MNHEY and CDR2 SMNVEV (reference sequence). The CDR3 covers 15 residues. Trimming removed 10 bases at V and 1 base at J, with 18 bases between. The CDR3 spells CATSGWTTGTDTQYF. The CDR3 DNA reads TGTGCCACCTCCGGATGGACTACCGGCACAGATACGCAGTATTTT.

This clone has more than one count but fewer than ten. This rearrangement joins TRBV9 to TRBJ2-7; 10 bases fit TRBD2. This CDR3 spans 14 amino acids. CDR1 is SGDLS and CDR2 is YYNGEE in the germline V gene. The V gene end was trimmed by 0 bases and the J gene end by 4 bases; junction bases not matched to a gene: 1. The CDR3 region has the DNA TGTGCCAGCAGCGTAGGGACTAGCGGTTACGAGCAGTACTTC. This sequence encodes CASSVGTSGYEQYF.

This clone was counted only a few times. The rearrangement joins TRBV29-1 to TRBJ1-1; D might be TRBD1 (6 bases). V was trimmed by 8 bases and J by 2 bases, leaving 18 bases between them. Germline V gene sequence: CDR1 SQVTM, CDR2 ANQGSEA. The CDR3 totals 14 residues. The CDR3 DNA reads TGCAGCATCGGACAGATCCTGGGAAACACTGAAGCTTTCTTT. Protein product: CSIGQILGNTEAFF.

V gene TRBV5-1 combines with J gene TRBJ2-7; 12 bases align to TRBD2. The CDR3 totals 14 residues. V trimming: 6 bases; J trimming: 0 bases; junction bases outside the gene matches: 1. In germline, CDR1 is SGHRS, CDR2 YFSETQ. The CDR3 reads CASTTSGSSYEQYF. CDR3 bases: TGCGCCAGCACGACTAGCGGGAGCTCCTACGAGCAGTACTTC.